This entry lists 30 T cell receptor beta chains sequenced from one sample in a study of tumor and adjacent non-tumor tissue in lung cancer. No cell sorting was done before RNA was extracted from the tissue. The normal lung tissue was taken more than 3 cm from the tumor edge. A modified ARM-PCR protocol with three rounds of nested PCR amplified TCRbeta. TCRdb re-called the multiplex PCR reads through MiXCR, storing one row per CDR3 protein. The table includes under 85,000 distinct CDR3 sequences, less than 85% detected once. Material for sequencing was distant non-tumor lung tissue. These receptors were collected from a man in his 70s with non-small cell lung cancer.

With regard to this clonotype: This may be a read error: a much more frequent sequence differs by one nucleotide. Written as DNA, the CDR3 is TGTGCCAGCAGCGTAGCGATAGCCAAAAACATTCAGTACTTC. It specifies CASSVAIAKNIQYF. The chain has TRBV7-8 and TRBJ2-4; TRBD2 might be the D (5 bases). The CDR3 totals 14 residues. Germline V gene data show CDR1 as SGHVS and CDR2 as FQNEAQ.

This chain links TRBV6-5 with TRBJ1-6; D uncertain. CDR3 length: 16 residues. CDR1 MNHEY and CDR2 SVGAGI come from the germline V gene. The V and J ends lost 0 bases and 10 bases respectively, with 16 bases between them. Written as DNA, the CDR3 is TGTGCCAGCAGTTACTCAGGGTTTCGGGTGGGATCACCCCTCCACTTT. Protein: CASSYSGFRVGSPLHF.

This clonotype was picked up one time. The chain combines TRBV6-2 or TRBV6-3 with TRBJ2-1; possibly TRBD2 for D (5 bases). Trimming stripped 11 bases from V and 3 bases from J, with 20 bases between. The CDR3 runs 15 residues. The germline V gene has CDR1 MNHEY and CDR2 SVGEGT. In DNA, the CDR3 is TGTGCCTCCCTCGAGCTAGCCAGCTTCTACAATGAGCAGTTCTTC. Amino acids: CASLELASFYNEQFF.

The chain links TRBV28 to TRBJ1-2; 7 positions agree with TRBD1. CDR1 and CDR2 from the germline V gene are MDHEN and SYDVKM. Trimming cost V 7 bases and J 8 bases; bases outside gene matches: 19. CDR3 length equals 16 residues. The CDR3 DNA reads as TGTGCCAGCACCCTTCGCGACACCGAGACAGGGAAGGGCTACACCTTC. Protein sequence: CASTLRDTETGKGYTF.

Notes on this clonotype: Compared with germline, one end of the junction differs, possibly owing to a read error. The rearrangement joins TRBV4-3 to TRBJ2-1, with a weak D call TRBD1 (6 bases). This CDR3 has 16 residues. Germline V lookup: CDR1 LGHNA, CDR2 YSLEER. The CDR3: CASSQDHGGQNNEQFF. The DNA for the CDR3 is TGCGCCAGCAGTCAAGATCATGGGGGCCAAAACAATGAGCAGTTCTTC.

A single count supports this clonotype. The chain uses TRBV9 and TRBJ1-3; unclear D gene. V lost 2 bases and J 4 bases, leaving 7 bases between the germline ends. In germline, CDR1 is SGDLS, CDR2 YYNGEE. The CDR3 contains 13 residues. This CDR3 reads CASSVTTGNTIYF. The CDR3 DNA is TGTGCCAGCAGCGTGACAACGGGAAACACCATATATTTT.

Comments on this clonotype: One junction end does not reproduce the germline sequence, and a read error may be involved. This chain's CDR3 is CTRRQPDTEAFF. The CDR3 DNA sequence: TGTACCAGACGTCAACCCGACACTGAAGCTTTCTTT. The chain joins TRBV6-6 to TRBJ1-1, with D unresolved. Germline V CDR1 and CDR2: MNHNY, SVGAGI (reference sequence). The CDR3 contains 12 residues.

In its sample, this clonotype was seen a few times. The conserved closing phenylalanine or tryptophan is absent in this CDR3, likely reflecting a read error. The DNA is left out, because the CDR3 cannot be placed on it with certainty; the CDR3 is given as TCRdb lists it. The chain uses TRBV29-1 and TRBJ2-5. Germline assignment: CDR1 SQVTM and CDR2 ANQGSEA. Both ends counted, the CDR3 spans 13 residues. CDR3 region: CRVDDRLEETQYL.

This clonotype was seen just once. This chain links TRBV5-1 with TRBJ1-1; tentatively, D is TRBD1 (5 bases). Germline CDR1 reads SGHRS; CDR2 reads YFSETQ. V lost 8 bases, J lost 5 bases, and 19 bases lay in between. The CDR3 loop spans 14 amino acids. CDR3 protein: CARGVRGVETEAFF. CDR3 DNA: TGCGCCAGGGGAGTAAGAGGGGTAGAGACTGAAGCTTTCTTT.

This clonotype showed up just a few times. A much larger clone is a single base away; this may be a read error. The genes are TRBV20-1 and TRBJ1-1; D is ambiguous. The V and J ends lost 5 bases and 4 bases respectively, with 14 bases between them. Germline loops: CDR1 DFQATT, CDR2 SNEGSKA (reference sequence). CDR3 size: 13 residues. DNA for the CDR3: TGCAGTGCTCAGTCGAAAGGCCGCACTGAAGCTTTCTTT. Translation: CSAQSKGRTEAFF.

The sample holds a few counts of this clonotype. This may be a read error, as it is one base from a much larger clone. The V gene is TRBV12-3 or TRBV12-4, the J gene TRBJ2-7; TRBD1 matches at 9 bases. The CDR3 length is 15 residues. The DNA for the CDR3 is TGTGTCAGCAGTCCCTCAGGACAGGGGTCTTACGAGCAGTACTTC. Amino acid sequence: CVSSPSGQGSYEQYF.

This clonotype occurred many times. This chain's CDR3 is CASTYLPPSLAGAGELFF. Written as DNA, the CDR3 is TGTGCCAGCACCTATCTCCCCCCCTCACTAGCGGGAGCCGGGGAGCTGTTTTTT. This sequence joins TRBV28 and TRBJ2-2, with 11 bases that match TRBD2. V was clipped by 7 bases and J by 6 bases; unmatched bases: 16. From germline, CDR1 is MDHEN and CDR2 SYDVKM. This CDR3 has 18 amino acids.

In the case of this clonotype: Being one base from a much bigger clone, this may be a read error. CDR3 bases: TGTGCCAGCTGTTTACAGGGGGCGAAAACCGGGGAGCTGTTTTTT. Its translation: CASCLQGAKTGELFF. The chain couples TRBV12-3 or TRBV12-4 to TRBJ2-2; TRBD1 aligns across 9 bases. This CDR3 has 15 residues.

About this clonotype: A much larger clone differs by one base, so this may be a read error. The chain employs TRBV30 and TRBJ2-3; unclear D gene. The V end was cut by 5 bases, the J end by 3 bases, with 9 bases between. The CDR3 is made up of 12 amino acids. The germline V gene encodes CDR1 GTSNPN and CDR2 SVGIG (reference sequence). The DNA of the CDR3 is TGTGCCTGGCAAATATTGACAGATACGCAGTATTTT. Protein sequence: CAWQILTDTQYF.

In regard to this clonotype: The junction departs from the called germline gene at one end, perhaps through a read error. The V and J genes are TRBV29-1 and TRBJ2-1; 9 positions agree with TRBD1. Germline assignment: CDR1 SQVTM and CDR2 ANQGSEA. The CDR3 sequence is 18 residues long. The CDR3 nucleotides read TGCAGCGTTGAACAGCTTCAGGGACAGGGAAGTGGATACAATGAGCAGTTCTTT. Amino acid sequence: CSVEQLQGQGSGYNEQFF.

Notes on this clonotype: Mismatch with germline at one junction end may stem from a read error. CDR3 region: CASSPTGAAIEAIF. CDR3 bases: TGTGCCAGCAGCCCTACGGGGGCTGCCATTGAAGCTATCTTT. The chain recombines TRBV5-6 with TRBJ1-1; tentative D call: TRBD1 (6 bases). Germline CDR1 and CDR2: SGHDT and YYEEEE. The CDR3 contains 14 residues.

This clonotype was counted between two and nine times. The junction departs from the called germline gene at one end, perhaps through a read error. The chain has TRBV28 and TRBJ2-5, with 7 bases matching TRBD2. This CDR3 is built from 15 residues. Germline-derived CDR1 and CDR2 are MDHEN and SYDVKM. This CDR3 reads CASSRKVGGVETQYF. Here the CDR3 DNA reads TGTGCTAGCAGCCGGAAGGTGGGAGGGGTAGAGACCCAGTACTTC.

This clonotype was seen a few times. Given a much more abundant clone one base away, this may be a read error. The V gene is TRBV6-2 or TRBV6-3, the J gene TRBJ2-1, with 12 bases fitting TRBD2. Germline CDR1 MNHEY, CDR2 SVGEGT. This CDR3 spans 19 amino acids. CDR3 sequence reads: CVSSYSLLAGGSSYNEQFF. The CDR3 DNA reads TGTGTCAGCAGTTACTCTCTACTAGCGGGGGGAAGCTCCTACAATGAGCAGTTCTTC.

With regard to this clonotype: This may be a read error, as it is one base from a much larger clone. This rearrangement joins TRBV29-1 to TRBJ2-3; D remains ambiguous. There are 12 residues in the CDR3. The germline V gene encodes CDR1 SQVTM and CDR2 ANQGSEA. The CDR3 DNA sequence: TGCAGCATTGAGGTGGGCACAGATACGCAGTATTTT. Protein product: CSIEVGTDTQYF.

Points on this clonotype: Possible read error: a much larger clone is one base away. The rearrangement uses TRBV10-2 and TRBJ2-5; D is ambiguous. The V and J ends lost 3 bases and 9 bases respectively, with 14 bases between them. The V gene's germline CDR1 is WSHSY and CDR2 SAAADI. The CDR3 totals 13 residues. CDR3 sequence: CASSDPVAESQYF. In DNA form, the CDR3 reads TGCGCCAGCAGTGACCCGGTCGCGGAGTCCCAGTACTTC.

As concerns this clonotype: One end of the junction fails to match germline, which may point to a read error. The chain joins TRBV10-3 to TRBJ1-1, with D unclear. CDR3 length: 15 amino acids. The germline CDR1 and CDR2 sequences are ENHRY and SYGVKD. In DNA, the CDR3 is TGTGCCATTAGTGAGCCTCATGGGCAGGTCACTGATGCTTTCTTT. It is translated as CAISEPHGQVTDAFF.

The chain joins TRBV29-1 to TRBJ1-1, with unresolved D. CDR3 length equals 11 residues. The germline V gene encodes CDR1 SQVTM and CDR2 ANQGSEA. CDR3 sequence reads: CVVAERPEAFF. CDR3 DNA: TGCGTTGTGGCGGAGAGGCCTGAAGCTTTCTTT.

The gene calls are TRBV6-2 or TRBV6-3 and TRBJ1-2; no clear D. The CDR3 loop spans 11 amino acids. V was clipped by 9 bases and J by 5 bases, with 10 bases between them. The V gene's germline CDR1 is MNHEY and CDR2 SVGEGT. DNA for the CDR3: TGTGCCAGTAGTGTCTCATATGGCTACACCTTC. Amino acid sequence: CASSVSYGYTF.

As concerns this clonotype: The junction departs from germline at one end; a sequencing error may be responsible. CDR3 bases: TGCAGCACTCTCCAGACGGGAGCCTATGGATACACCTTC. Its protein product is CSTLQTGAYGYTF. The chain uses TRBV29-1 and TRBJ1-2; D is ambiguous. Germline CDR1 is SQVTM and CDR2 is ANQGSEA. CDR3 size: 13 residues. Full variable domain (missing parts from reference TRBV29-1 and TRBJ1-2): SAVISQKPSRDICQRGTSLTIQCQVDSQVTMMFWYRQQPGQSLTLIATANQGSEATYESGFVIDKFPISRPNLTFSTLTVSNMSPEDSSIYLCSTLQTGAYGYTFGSGTRLTVV.

About this clonotype itself: One base away lies a much larger clone, so this may be a sequencing read error. V and J are TRBV6-5 and TRBJ2-1, with 13 bases matching TRBD2. CDR1 MNHEY and CDR2 SVGAGI come from the germline V gene. This CDR3 is built from 14 residues. CDR3 region: CAISYIWTSGSMFF. CDR3 nucleotides: TGTGCCATCAGTTACATCTGGACTAGCGGGAGTATGTTCTTC.

This chain uses TRBV20-1 with TRBJ2-5; the D gene is possibly TRBD2 (8 bases). This CDR3 region has 14 residues. The germline gives CDR1 DFQATT, CDR2 SNEGSKA (reference sequence). This CDR3 reads CTANRGGGLKTQYF. The CDR3 nucleotides are TGCACTGCCAACAGGGGCGGGGGGTTGAAGACCCAGTACTTC.

As regards this clonotype: A junction boundary mismatches the germline segment, possibly from a read error. This chain links TRBV6-5 with TRBJ1-2, with D possibly being TRBD1 (6 bases). This CDR3 is 17 amino acids long. The germline CDR1 and CDR2 sequences are MNHEY and SVGAGI. The CDR3 nucleotides read TGTGCCAGTAGTTACTTACAGGGTGGGGGAATCAACTATGGCTACACCTTC. It is translated as CASSYLQGGGINYGYTF.

As regards this clonotype: The junction differs from germline at one of its ends, possibly a read error. The gene calls are TRBV9 and TRBJ2-2; 7 positions agree with TRBD2. CDR1 and CDR2 (germline): SGDLS, YYNGEE. This CDR3 comprises 15 residues. CDR3 nucleotide sequence: TGTGCCAGCAGCGTAGGGACTAGTGATACCGGGGAGCTGTCTTTT. Protein sequence: CASSVGTSDTGELSF.

Comment on this clonotype: This may be a read error, as it is one base from a much larger clone. The chain recombines TRBV6-5 with TRBJ1-1; 8 bases are a match to TRBD1. This CDR3 is 13 amino acids long. V shed 10 bases, J shed 7 bases, and the junction held 11 bases outside the gene matches. Germline assignment: CDR1 MNHEY and CDR2 SVGAGI. In nucleotides, the CDR3 is TGTGCCACCTCTTGGACAGGGAAAAATGAAGCTTTCTTT. Translating gives CATSWTGKNEAFF.

Of note for this clonotype: A much more abundant neighbour one base away suggests this may be a read error. The V call is TRBV11-2, the J call TRBJ2-5; perhaps TRBD2 as D (6 bases). Trimming took off 4 bases at V and 1 base at J, with 13 bases between the two ends. In germline, CDR1 is SGHAT, CDR2 FQNNGV. The CDR3 extends over 15 amino acids. The CDR3 sequence: CASSSRDFSQETQYF. Written as DNA, the CDR3 is TGTGCCAGCAGCTCCAGGGACTTCAGCCAAGAGACCCAGTACTTC. Combining the CDR3 with reference TRBV11-2 and TRBJ2-5 gives the whole variable domain EAGVAQSPRYKIIEKRQSVAFWCNPISGHATLYWYQQILGQGPKLLIQFQNNGVVDDSQLPKDRFSAERLKGVDSTLKIQPAKLEDSAVYLCASSSRDFSQETQYFGPGTRLLVL.